This T cell receptor beta chain stems from a study of post-analysis software for immune sequencing data. Study details: Included courses were relapsing-remitting and secondary progressive multiple sclerosis; progressive-relapsing multiple sclerosis was also included. Findings of the study overall: Normalized Chao1 diversity in multiple sclerosis patients fell significantly below that of controls. Higher frequency in patients than in controls was seen for a handful of TRBV segments, with TRBV5-6, TRBV5-1 and TRBV20-1 among them.

The sample holds one count of this clonotype. Its antigen is not known. Presence of unique molecular identifiers characterized the TCR beta cDNA libraries. Around 460,000 cDNA molecules came from around 0.96 to 9.9 million T cells. MiXCR, applied by TCRdb to the PCR reads, yields one record per CDR3 protein. This sample yields about 810,000 distinct CDR3 sequences, of which roughly 50% are seen a single time; 4.6% belongs to the top ten. The CDR3 totals 14 residues. The germline gives CDR1 DFQATT, CDR2 SNEGSKA (reference sequence). The V end lost 5 bases, the J end lost 10 bases, and 21 bases lay between the germline ends.

Sequenced material: blood. The chain couples TRBV20-1 to TRBJ2-1; D possibly uses TRBD1 or TRBD2 (5 bases each). The TCR comes from a girl between 5 and 17 years old with multiple sclerosis. In DNA form, the CDR3 reads TGCAGTGCTCGCCGGGACGCGGTATCAGGGGAGCAGTTCTTC. This translates into CSARRDAVSGEQFF.